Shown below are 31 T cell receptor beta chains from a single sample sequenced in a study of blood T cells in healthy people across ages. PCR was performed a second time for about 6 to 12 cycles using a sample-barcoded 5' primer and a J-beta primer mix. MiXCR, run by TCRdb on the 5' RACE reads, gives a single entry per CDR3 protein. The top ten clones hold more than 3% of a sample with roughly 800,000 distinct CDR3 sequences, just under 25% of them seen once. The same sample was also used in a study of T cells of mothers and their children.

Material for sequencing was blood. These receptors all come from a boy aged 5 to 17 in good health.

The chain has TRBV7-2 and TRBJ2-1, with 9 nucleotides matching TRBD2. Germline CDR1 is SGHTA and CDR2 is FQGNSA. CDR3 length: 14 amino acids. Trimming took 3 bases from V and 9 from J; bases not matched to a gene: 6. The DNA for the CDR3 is TGTGCCAGCAGCTTGCGGGGGGGCATTGTTGAGCAGTTCTTC. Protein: CASSLRGGIVEQFF.

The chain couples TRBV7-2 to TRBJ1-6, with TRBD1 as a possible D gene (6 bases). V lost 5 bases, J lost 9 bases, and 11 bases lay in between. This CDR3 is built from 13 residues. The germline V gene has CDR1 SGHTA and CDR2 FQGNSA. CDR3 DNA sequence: TGTGCCAGCAGCCAAACCAGGGGTTCACCCCTCCACTTT. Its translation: CASSQTRGSPLHF. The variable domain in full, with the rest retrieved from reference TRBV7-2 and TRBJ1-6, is GAGVSQSPSNKVTEKGKDVELRCDPISGHTALYWYRQSLGQGLEFLIYFQGNSAPDKSGLPSDRFSAERTGGSVSTLTIQRTQQEDSAVYLCASSQTRGSPLHFGNGTRLTVT.

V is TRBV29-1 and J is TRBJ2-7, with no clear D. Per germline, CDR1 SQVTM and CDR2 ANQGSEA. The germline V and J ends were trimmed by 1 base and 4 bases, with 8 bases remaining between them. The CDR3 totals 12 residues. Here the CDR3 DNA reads TGCAGCGTTGAAGGGGATACGTACGAGCAGTACTTC. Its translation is CSVEGDTYEQYF.

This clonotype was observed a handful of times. The CDR3: CASIPSRQNLQETQYF. The CDR3 bases are TGTGCCAGCATCCCTAGTCGACAGAATCTCCAAGAGACCCAGTACTTC. The rearrangement links TRBV6-1 to TRBJ2-5, with D maybe TRBD1 (5 bases). This CDR3 has 16 residues. Germline CDR1 is MNHNS and CDR2 is SASEGT. With 7 bases removed from V and 1 base from J, the gap between germline ends came to 19 bases.

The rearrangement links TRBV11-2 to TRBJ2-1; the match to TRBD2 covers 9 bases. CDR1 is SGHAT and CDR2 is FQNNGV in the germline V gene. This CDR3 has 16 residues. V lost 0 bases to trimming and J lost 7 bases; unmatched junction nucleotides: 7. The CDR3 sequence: CASSLERGGAGNEQFF. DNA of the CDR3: TGTGCCAGCAGCTTAGAGCGCGGGGGGGCAGGGAATGAGCAGTTCTTC.

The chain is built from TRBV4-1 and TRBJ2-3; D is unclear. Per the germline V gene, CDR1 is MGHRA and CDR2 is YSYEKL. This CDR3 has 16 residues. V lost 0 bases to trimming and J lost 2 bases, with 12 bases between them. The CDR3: CASSQDPSVYTDTQYF. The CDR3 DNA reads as TGCGCCAGCAGCCAAGATCCCAGCGTCTACACAGATACGCAGTATTTT.

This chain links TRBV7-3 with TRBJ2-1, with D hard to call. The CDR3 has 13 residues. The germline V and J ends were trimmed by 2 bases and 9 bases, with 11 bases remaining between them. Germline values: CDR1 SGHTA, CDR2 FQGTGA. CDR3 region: CASSLGKVTEQFF. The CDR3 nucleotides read TGTGCCAGCAGCTTAGGGAAAGTCACTGAGCAGTTCTTC.

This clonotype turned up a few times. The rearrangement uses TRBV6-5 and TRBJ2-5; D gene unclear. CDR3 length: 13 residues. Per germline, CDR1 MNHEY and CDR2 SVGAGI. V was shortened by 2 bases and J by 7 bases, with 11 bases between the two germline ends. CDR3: CASSYDLPGTQYF. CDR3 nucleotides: TGTGCCAGCAGTTACGACCTTCCCGGGACCCAGTACTTC.

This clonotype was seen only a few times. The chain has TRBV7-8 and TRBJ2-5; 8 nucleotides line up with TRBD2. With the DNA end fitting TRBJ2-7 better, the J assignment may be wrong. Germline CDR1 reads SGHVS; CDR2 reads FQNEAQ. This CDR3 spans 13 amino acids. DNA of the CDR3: TGTGCCAGCAGCTTAGACGGGGGGGACGAGCAGTACTTC. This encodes CASSLDGGDEQYF.

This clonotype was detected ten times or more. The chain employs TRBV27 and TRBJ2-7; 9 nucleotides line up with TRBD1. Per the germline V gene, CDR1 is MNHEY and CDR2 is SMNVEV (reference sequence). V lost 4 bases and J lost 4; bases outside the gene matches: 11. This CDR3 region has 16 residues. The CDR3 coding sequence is TGTGCCAGCAGTTCACTTGGGACAGGGAATTTTTACGAGCAGTACTTC. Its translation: CASSSLGTGNFYEQYF.

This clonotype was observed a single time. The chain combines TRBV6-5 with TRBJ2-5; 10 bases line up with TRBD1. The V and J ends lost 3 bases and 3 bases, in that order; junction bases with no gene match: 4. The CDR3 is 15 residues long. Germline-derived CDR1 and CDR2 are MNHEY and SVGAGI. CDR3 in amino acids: CASSYTGTGEETQYF. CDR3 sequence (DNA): TGTGCCAGCAGTTATACCGGGACAGGGGAAGAGACCCAGTACTTC.

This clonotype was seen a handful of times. CDR3 amino acids: CASGWIDGYEQYF. Here the CDR3 DNA reads TGTGCCAGCGGTTGGATTGACGGCTACGAGCAGTACTTC. The V and J genes are TRBV7-2 and TRBJ2-7; D is uncertain. The CDR3 sequence is 13 residues long. Between the trimmed V and J ends, which lost 8 bases and 3 bases, there was a span of 14 bases. Germline V CDR1 and CDR2: SGHTA, FQGNSA.

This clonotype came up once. CDR3 loop: CASSQVSPDTGELFF. The CDR3 DNA is TGTGCCAGCAGCCAAGTCAGCCCGGACACCGGGGAGCTGTTTTTT. The chain has TRBV4-2 and TRBJ2-2, with D unresolved. This CDR3 is 15 amino acids long. Trimming took off 1 base at V and 3 bases at J, with 9 bases between the two ends. CDR1 and CDR2 (germline): LGHNA, YNFKEQ.

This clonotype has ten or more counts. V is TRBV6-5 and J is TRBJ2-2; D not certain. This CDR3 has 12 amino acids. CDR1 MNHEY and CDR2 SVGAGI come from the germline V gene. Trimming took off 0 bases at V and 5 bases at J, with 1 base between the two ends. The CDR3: CASSYSTGELFF. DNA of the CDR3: TGTGCCAGCAGTTACTCAACCGGGGAGCTGTTTTTT.

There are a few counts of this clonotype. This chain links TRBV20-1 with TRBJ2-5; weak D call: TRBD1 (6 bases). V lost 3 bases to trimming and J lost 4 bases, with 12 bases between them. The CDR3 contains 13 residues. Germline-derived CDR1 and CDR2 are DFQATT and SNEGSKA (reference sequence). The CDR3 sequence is CSARPTGLETQYF. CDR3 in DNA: TGCAGTGCTAGGCCTACAGGGTTAGAGACCCAGTACTTC.

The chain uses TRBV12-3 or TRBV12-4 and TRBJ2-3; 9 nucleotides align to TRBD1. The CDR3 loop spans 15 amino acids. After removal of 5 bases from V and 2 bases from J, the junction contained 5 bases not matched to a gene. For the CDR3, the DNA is TGTGCCAGCAGTGAGGGACAGGGCGACACAGATACGCAGTATTTT. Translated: CASSEGQGDTDTQYF.

The CDR3 spells CASSPTPGETQYF. The CDR3 nucleotides read TGCGCCAGCAGCCCTACACCCGGGGAGACCCAGTACTTC. V gene TRBV5-1 combines with J gene TRBJ2-5; D remains unclear. Between the trimmed V and J ends, which lost 4 bases and 5 bases, there was a span of 12 bases. CDR1 is SGHRS, CDR2 YFSETQ, per germline. The CDR3 is 13 amino acids.

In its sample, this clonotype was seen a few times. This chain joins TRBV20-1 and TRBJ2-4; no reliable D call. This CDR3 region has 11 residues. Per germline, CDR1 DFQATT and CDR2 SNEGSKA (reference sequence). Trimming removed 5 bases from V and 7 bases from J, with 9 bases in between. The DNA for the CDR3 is TGCAGTGCTGAGGCGCCTAACATTCAGTACTTC. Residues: CSAEAPNIQYF.

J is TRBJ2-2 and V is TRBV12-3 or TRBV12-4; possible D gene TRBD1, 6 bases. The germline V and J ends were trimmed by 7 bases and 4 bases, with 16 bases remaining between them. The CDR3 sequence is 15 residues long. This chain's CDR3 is CASTERTELTGELFF. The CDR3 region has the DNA TGTGCCAGCACTGAGAGGACAGAGCTCACCGGGGAGCTGTTTTTT.

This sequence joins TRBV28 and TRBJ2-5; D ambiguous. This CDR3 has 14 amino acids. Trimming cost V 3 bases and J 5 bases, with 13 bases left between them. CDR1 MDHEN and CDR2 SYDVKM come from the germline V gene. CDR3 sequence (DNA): TGTGCCAGCAGTTTGCCCCGCGTCCAGGAGACCCAGTACTTC. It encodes CASSLPRVQETQYF.

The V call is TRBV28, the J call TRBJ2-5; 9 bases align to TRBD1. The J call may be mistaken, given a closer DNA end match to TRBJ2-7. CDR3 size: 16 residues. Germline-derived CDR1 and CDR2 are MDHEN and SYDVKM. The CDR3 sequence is CASSPLLGTGNREQYF. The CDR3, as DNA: TGTGCCAGCAGTCCCCTTTTAGGGACAGGGAATCGCGAGCAGTACTTC.

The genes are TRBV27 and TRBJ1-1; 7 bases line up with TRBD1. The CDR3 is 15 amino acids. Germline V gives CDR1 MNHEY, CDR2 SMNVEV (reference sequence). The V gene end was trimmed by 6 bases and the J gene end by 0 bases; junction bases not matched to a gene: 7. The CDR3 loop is CASRPLTGMNTEAFF. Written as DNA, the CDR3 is TGTGCCAGCAGACCTTTGACAGGGATGAACACTGAAGCTTTCTTT.

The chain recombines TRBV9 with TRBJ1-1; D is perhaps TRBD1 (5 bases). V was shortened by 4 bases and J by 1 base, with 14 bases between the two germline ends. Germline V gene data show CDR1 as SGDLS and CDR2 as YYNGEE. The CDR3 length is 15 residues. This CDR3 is CASSQIDSWNTEAFF. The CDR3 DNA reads TGTGCCAGCAGCCAAATCGACAGTTGGAACACTGAAGCTTTCTTT.

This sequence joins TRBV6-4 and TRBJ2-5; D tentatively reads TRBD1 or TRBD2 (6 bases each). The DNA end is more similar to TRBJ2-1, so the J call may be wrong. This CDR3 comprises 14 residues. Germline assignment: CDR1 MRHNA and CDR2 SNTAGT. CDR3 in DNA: TGTGCCAGCAGTGCGTTATCGGGGGCCAATGAGCAGTTCTTC. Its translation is CASSALSGANEQFF.

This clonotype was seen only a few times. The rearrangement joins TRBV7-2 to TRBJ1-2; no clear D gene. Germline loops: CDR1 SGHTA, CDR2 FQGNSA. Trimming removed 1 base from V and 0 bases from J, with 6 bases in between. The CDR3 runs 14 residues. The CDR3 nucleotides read TGTGCCAGCAGCTTAGAGGTGGCTAACTATGGCTACACCTTC. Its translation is CASSLEVANYGYTF.

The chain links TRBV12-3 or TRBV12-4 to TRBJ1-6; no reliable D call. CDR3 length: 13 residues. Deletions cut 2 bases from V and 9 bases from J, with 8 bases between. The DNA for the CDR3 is TGTGCCAGCAGTTTAAGGGAGGTTTCACCCCTCCACTTT. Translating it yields CASSLREVSPLHF.

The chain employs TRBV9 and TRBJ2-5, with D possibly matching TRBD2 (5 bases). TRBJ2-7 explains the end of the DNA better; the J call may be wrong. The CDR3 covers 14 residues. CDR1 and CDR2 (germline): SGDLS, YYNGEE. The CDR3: CASSPRSGSYEQYF. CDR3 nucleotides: TGTGCCAGCAGCCCCCGAAGCGGTTCATACGAGCAGTACTTC.

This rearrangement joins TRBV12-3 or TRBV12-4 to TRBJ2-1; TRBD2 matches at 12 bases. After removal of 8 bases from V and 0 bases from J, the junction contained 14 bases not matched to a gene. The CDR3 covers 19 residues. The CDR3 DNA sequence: TGTGCCAGCTGCCCCGAGGGCCTAGCGGGAGGGGGCTCCTACAATGAGCAGTTCTTC. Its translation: CASCPEGLAGGGSYNEQFF.

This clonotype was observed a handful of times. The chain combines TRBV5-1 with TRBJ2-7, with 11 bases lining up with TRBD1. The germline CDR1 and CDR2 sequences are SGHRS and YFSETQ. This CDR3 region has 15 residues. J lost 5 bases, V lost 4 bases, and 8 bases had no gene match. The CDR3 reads CASSSTGDRGNEQYF. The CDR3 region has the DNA TGCGCCAGCAGCAGTACCGGGGACAGGGGGAACGAGCAGTACTTC. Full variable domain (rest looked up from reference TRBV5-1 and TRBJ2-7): KAGVTQTPRYLIKTRGQQVTLSCSPISGHRSVSWYQQTPGQGLQFLFEYFSETQRNKGNFPGRFSGRQFSNSRSEMNVSTLELGDSALYLCASSSTGDRGNEQYFGPGTRLTVT.

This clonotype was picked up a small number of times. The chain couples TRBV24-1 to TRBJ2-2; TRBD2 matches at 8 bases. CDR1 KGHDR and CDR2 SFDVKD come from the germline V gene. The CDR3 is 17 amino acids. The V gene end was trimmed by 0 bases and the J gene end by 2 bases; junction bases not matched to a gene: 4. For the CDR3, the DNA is TGTGCCACCAGTGATTTGTCTGCGGGGGGTAACACCGGGGAGCTGTTTTTT. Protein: CATSDLSAGGNTGELFF.

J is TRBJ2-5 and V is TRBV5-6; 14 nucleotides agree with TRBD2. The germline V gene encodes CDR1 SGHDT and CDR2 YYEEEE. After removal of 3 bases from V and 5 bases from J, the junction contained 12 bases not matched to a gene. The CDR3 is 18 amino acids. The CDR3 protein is CASSSRGGTSGSLETQYF. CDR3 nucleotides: TGTGCCAGCAGCTCACGGGGAGGGACTAGCGGGAGTTTGGAGACCCAGTACTTC.